A single sample is the source of the 25 T cell receptor beta chains below, sequenced in a study of human T cells and chemical hapten exposure. The time point was: pre-sensitization, week 0. Treatment noted: therapeutic diphenylcyclopropenone sensitization with weekly scalp DPC. One entry per CDR3 protein results from TCRdb running MiXCR on the RACE reads. The sample holds 180,000 or so distinct CDR3 sequences; 25% to 30% are singletons and the top ten take about 2.7%. Sequenced here: whole blood, sampled in connection with sensitization to the hapten diphenylcyclopropenone (DPC). The source of these receptors is a woman aged 25 to 45 with alopecia areata. Some clones in this sample may be carry-over from other donors' samples.

This chain links TRBV20-1 with TRBJ1-4, with D unclear. This CDR3 spans 14 amino acids. From germline, CDR1 is DFQATT and CDR2 SNEGSKA (reference sequence). With 0 bases removed from V and 2 bases from J, the gap between germline ends came to 7 bases. The CDR3 protein is CSARERTTNEKLFF. The DNA for the CDR3 is TGCAGTGCTAGAGAGAGGACTACTAATGAAAAACTGTTTTTT.

CDR3 DNA sequence: TGTGCCAGCAGCCAAGAGTCGCGGGATGAGCCCCAGCATTTT. Translating it yields CASSQESRDEPQHF. The V call is TRBV4-2, the J call TRBJ1-5; D gene uncertain. The CDR3 runs 14 residues. V was shortened by 0 bases and J by 8 bases, with 11 bases between the two germline ends. The germline gives CDR1 LGHNA, CDR2 YNFKEQ.

J is TRBJ2-1 and V is TRBV5-1; D call uncertain. The CDR3 has 11 residues. The V end was cut by 4 bases, the J end by 6 bases, with 5 bases between. The germline V gene encodes CDR1 SGHRS and CDR2 YFSETQ. The CDR3 loop reads CASSTSNEQFF. In DNA, the CDR3 is TGCGCCAGCAGCACAAGCAATGAGCAGTTCTTC.

This clonotype was counted many times. V gene TRBV29-1 combines with J gene TRBJ1-1, with 8 positions matching TRBD1. V lost 2 bases to trimming and J lost 5 bases; unmatched junction nucleotides: 7. Germline values: CDR1 SQVTM, CDR2 ANQGSEA. The CDR3 is made up of 14 amino acids. The chain's CDR3 is CSVESMQGATEAFF. CDR3 nucleotides: TGCAGCGTTGAAAGCATGCAGGGGGCTACTGAAGCTTTCTTT.

This clonotype occurred a few times. The CDR3 sequence: CASSFHSSYGYTF. The CDR3 coding sequence is TGTGCCAGCAGTTTCCACAGTTCCTATGGCTACACCTTC. The chain has TRBV12-3 or TRBV12-4 and TRBJ1-2; D not resolved. Between the trimmed V and J ends, which lost 3 bases and 4 bases, there was a span of 9 bases. This CDR3 comprises 13 residues.

The genes are TRBV29-1 and TRBJ2-3; perhaps TRBD2 as D (6 bases). The germline CDR1 and CDR2 sequences are SQVTM and ANQGSEA. This CDR3 is built from 17 residues. CDR3 in amino acids: CSTSGTSTSLAEDTQYF. CDR3 coding DNA: TGCAGTACATCCGGGACGAGCACCTCCTTAGCGGAGGATACGCAGTATTTT.

This clonotype was recorded a few times. CDR3 region: CASRWGAYTEAFF. The CDR3 nucleotides read TGTGCCAGCAGATGGGGGGCCTACACTGAAGCTTTCTTT. The V call is TRBV12-3 or TRBV12-4, the J call TRBJ1-1; tentatively, D is TRBD1 (6 bases). This CDR3 comprises 13 residues. The V end was cut by 6 bases, the J end by 3 bases, with 11 bases between.

This clonotype turned up a few times. V usage is TRBV5-1 and J usage is TRBJ2-1; TRBD1 agrees at 9 bases. The ends lost 9 bases at V and 5 bases at J; junction bases unmatched: 9. The CDR3 length is 14 residues. Per the germline V gene, CDR1 is SGHRS and CDR2 is YFSETQ. This CDR3 reads CATTQQGADNEQFF. CDR3 coding DNA: TGCGCCACCACACAACAGGGGGCGGACAATGAGCAGTTCTTC.

V gene TRBV20-1 combines with J gene TRBJ1-2; no reliable D call. The V end was cut by 3 bases, the J end by 2 bases, with 7 bases between. Germline V gene sequence: CDR1 DFQATT, CDR2 SNEGSKA (reference sequence). The CDR3 sequence is 12 residues long. In nucleotides, the CDR3 is TGCAGTGCTAGGGGAGAGAACTATGGCTACACCTTC. Translating it yields CSARGENYGYTF.

The J gene is TRBJ1-1, the V gene TRBV6-1; 8 bases map to TRBD1. The junction had 8 bases not matched to a gene; V was cut back by 5 bases and J by 3 bases. In germline, CDR1 is MNHNS, CDR2 SASEGT. The CDR3 length is 15 residues. This CDR3 reads CASSPQQGGYTEAFF. The CDR3 DNA follows: TGTGCCAGCAGTCCGCAACAGGGGGGATACACTGAAGCTTTCTTT.

This clonotype was detected only once. The chain joins TRBV6-2 or TRBV6-3 to TRBJ1-5, with 7 positions matching TRBD1. V shed 5 bases and J 3 bases; nucleotides not matched to a gene: 13. CDR1 is MNHEY, CDR2 SVGEGT, per germline. The CDR3 extends over 17 amino acids. Written as DNA, the CDR3 is TGTGCCAGCAGTGCCCACCGACAGGGAACGAACAATCAGCCCCAGCATTTT. This codes for CASSAHRQGTNNQPQHF.

V usage is TRBV6-2 or TRBV6-3 and J usage is TRBJ2-1; D call uncertain. This CDR3 spans 12 amino acids. Trimming took 2 bases from V and 5 from J, leaving 4 bases between them. The germline CDR1 and CDR2 sequences are MNHEY and SVGEGT. The DNA for the CDR3 is TGTGCCAGCAGTTACAGCCACAATGAGCAGTTCTTC. Its translation: CASSYSHNEQFF.

This clonotype was found once. This chain links TRBV4-2 with TRBJ2-1; D not certain. This CDR3 is 16 amino acids long. V lost 4 bases and J lost 1, with 14 bases in between. Per the germline V gene, CDR1 is LGHNA and CDR2 is YNFKEQ. The CDR3 nucleotides read TGTGCCAGCAGCCCGACGGTAATCGGGTCCTACAATGAGCAGTTCTTC. Its translation is CASSPTVIGSYNEQFF.

This clonotype was picked up a small number of times. The chain recombines TRBV7-2 with TRBJ1-2, with D possibly being TRBD1 (5 bases). Deletions cut 3 bases from V and 2 bases from J, with 10 bases between. Germline V gives CDR1 SGHTA, CDR2 FQGNSA. The CDR3 has 14 residues. CDR3 sequence (DNA): TGTGCCAGCAGCTTTAGGGACGGAAACTATGGCTACACCTTC. Its protein is CASSFRDGNYGYTF.

This chain joins TRBV20-1 and TRBJ2-1; TRBD2 might be the D (7 bases). The CDR3 sequence is 17 residues long. V was shortened by 6 bases and J by 12 bases, with 33 bases between the two germline ends. The germline gives CDR1 DFQATT, CDR2 SNEGSKA (reference sequence). DNA of the CDR3: TGCAGTGCAATCCGGGGGGCGACCCACAAGGGGAATCCGGGGCAGTTCTTC. It translates to CSAIRGATHKGNPGQFF.

There are many counts of this clonotype. J is TRBJ1-6 and V is TRBV7-9; 10 bases match TRBD1. After removal of 5 bases from V and 6 bases from J, the junction contained 1 base not matched to a gene. Germline values: CDR1 SEHNR, CDR2 FQNEAQ (reference sequence). The CDR3 totals 14 residues. The CDR3 nucleotides read TGTGCCAGCAGCCGGACAGGGGGTAATTCACCCCTCCACTTT. Protein sequence: CASSRTGGNSPLHF.

The V and J genes are TRBV10-3 and TRBJ2-2, with 10 positions matching TRBD1. Trimming at V came to 7 bases and at J to 6 bases, leaving 5 bases not matched to a gene. The CDR3 runs to 14 residues. The germline gives CDR1 ENHRY, CDR2 SYGVKD. This CDR3 is CAIKRQGAAGELFF. The CDR3, as DNA: TGTGCCATCAAGAGACAGGGGGCCGCCGGGGAGCTGTTTTTT.

The chain is built from TRBV4-3 and TRBJ2-1; D perhaps matches TRBD1 (6 bases). The germline V and J ends were trimmed by 0 bases and 7 bases, with 13 bases remaining between them. Germline V gives CDR1 LGHNA, CDR2 YSLEER. The CDR3 is made up of 15 amino acids. The CDR3 coding sequence is TGCGCCAGCAGCCAAGATCGGAACAGGGCGAATGAGCAGTTCTTC. Protein product: CASSQDRNRANEQFF.

This clonotype was recorded a few times. The junction shows a germline mismatch at one end, possibly a read error. The J gene is TRBJ1-1, the V gene TRBV9; D not certain. The CDR3 runs 14 residues. Looked up from germline, CDR1 is SGDLS and CDR2 is YYNGEE. Written as DNA, the CDR3 is TGTGCCAGCAGCCTCCGACCCCAGAACAGTGAAGCTTTCTTT. This translates into CASSLRPQNSEAFF.

The CDR3 reads CASSFGAGGGYNEQFF. The CDR3, as DNA: TGTGCCAGCAGTTTCGGGGCGGGAGGAGGCTACAATGAGCAGTTCTTC. The gene calls are TRBV28 and TRBJ2-1, with 8 positions matching TRBD2. V gave up 3 bases and J gave up 3 bases; unmatched junction bases: 7. The CDR3 has 16 amino acids. Germline CDR1 reads MDHEN; CDR2 reads SYDVKM.

The chain couples TRBV10-3 to TRBJ2-3, with 8 nucleotides matching TRBD2. This CDR3 comprises 14 residues. Germline CDR1 is ENHRY and CDR2 is SYGVKD. The J segment lost 5 bases and the V segment lost 5 bases, leaving 6 bases of the junction unmatched. CDR3 sequence reads: CAISSGRPVDTQYF. The CDR3 DNA follows: TGTGCCATCAGTAGCGGGAGACCCGTAGATACGCAGTATTTT.

This clonotype was detected only a few times. V is TRBV5-1 and J is TRBJ2-5, with D tentatively TRBD2 (5 bases). CDR1 is SGHRS, CDR2 YFSETQ, per germline. The V and J ends lost 4 bases and 4 bases respectively, with 14 bases between them. CDR3 length equals 14 residues. CDR3 sequence reads: CASSPGGARETQYF. Here the CDR3 DNA reads TGCGCCAGCAGCCCTGGAGGTGCGAGAGAGACCCAGTACTTC.

This clonotype was detected only a few times. The chain recombines TRBV10-3 with TRBJ1-1; a weak D match, TRBD1 (5 bases). The CDR3 loop spans 14 amino acids. Germline values: CDR1 ENHRY, CDR2 SYGVKD. Trimming stripped 5 bases from V and 2 bases from J, with 12 bases between. CDR3 residues: CAISMHQGNTEAFF. The CDR3 nucleotides read TGTGCCATCAGTATGCACCAGGGTAACACTGAAGCTTTCTTT.

This clonotype has only a few counts. The J gene is TRBJ2-7, the V gene TRBV2, with TRBD2 matching 9 bases. In germline, CDR1 is SNHLY, CDR2 FYNNEI. This CDR3 is built from 14 residues. Trimming cost V 10 bases and J 5 bases; bases outside gene matches: 12. This CDR3 reads CATTYLRGGNEQYF. DNA of the CDR3: TGTGCCACGACCTACTTGCGGGGGGGCAACGAGCAGTACTTC. The variable domain in full, with the rest retrieved from reference TRBV2 and TRBJ2-7, is EPEVTQTPSHQVTQMGQEVILRCVPISNHLYFYWYRQILGQKVEFLVSFYNNEISEKSEIFDDQFSVERPDGSNFTLKIRSTKLEDSAMYFCATTYLRGGNEQYFGPGTRLTVT.

A few counts support this clonotype. The chain uses TRBV11-3 and TRBJ2-5, with 8 bases aligning to TRBD2. This CDR3 region has 13 residues. Losses at the gene ends were 5 bases for V and 5 bases for J; bases not matched to a gene: 4. Germline-derived CDR1 and CDR2 are SGHNT and YENEEA. The CDR3 protein is CASSPSGSETQYF. The CDR3 DNA reads as TGTGCCAGCAGCCCAAGCGGGAGCGAGACCCAGTACTTC.